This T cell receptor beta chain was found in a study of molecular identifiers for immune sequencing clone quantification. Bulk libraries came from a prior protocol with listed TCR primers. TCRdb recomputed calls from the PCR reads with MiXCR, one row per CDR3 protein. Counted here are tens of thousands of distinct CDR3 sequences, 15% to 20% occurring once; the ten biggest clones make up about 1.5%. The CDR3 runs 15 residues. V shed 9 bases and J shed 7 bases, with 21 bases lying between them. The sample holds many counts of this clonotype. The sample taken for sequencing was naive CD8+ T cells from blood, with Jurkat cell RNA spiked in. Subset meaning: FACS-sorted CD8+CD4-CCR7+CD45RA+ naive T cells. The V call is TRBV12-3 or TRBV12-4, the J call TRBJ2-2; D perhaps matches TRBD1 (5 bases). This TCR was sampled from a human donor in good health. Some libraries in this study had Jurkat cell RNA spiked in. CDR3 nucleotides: TGTGCCAGTGTTGAGATCGACAGTGCCGGCGGGGAGCTGTTTTTT. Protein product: CASVEIDSAGGELFF.